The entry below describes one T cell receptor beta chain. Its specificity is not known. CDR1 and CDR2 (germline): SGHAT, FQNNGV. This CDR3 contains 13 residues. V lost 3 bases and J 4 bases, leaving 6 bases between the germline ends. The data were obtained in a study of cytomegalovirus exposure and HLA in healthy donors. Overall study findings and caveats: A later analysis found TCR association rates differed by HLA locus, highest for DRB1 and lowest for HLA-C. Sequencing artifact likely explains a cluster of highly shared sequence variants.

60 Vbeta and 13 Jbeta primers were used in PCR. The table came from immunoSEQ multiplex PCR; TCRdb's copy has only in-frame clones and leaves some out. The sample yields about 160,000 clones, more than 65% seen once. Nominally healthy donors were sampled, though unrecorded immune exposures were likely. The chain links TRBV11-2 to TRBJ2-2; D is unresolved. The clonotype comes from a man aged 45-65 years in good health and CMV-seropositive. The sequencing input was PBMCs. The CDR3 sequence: CASSFLGTGELFF. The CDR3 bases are TGTGCCAGCAGCTTCCTCGGCACCGGGGAGCTGTTTTTT.